These 16 T cell receptor beta chains were all obtained from the same sample, sequenced in a study of T cell responses to AZD1222 COVID-19 vaccine. Sequencing was performed with immunoSEQ multiplex PCR; in TCRdb, only in-frame clones are kept and a portion is missing. Among 150,000 to 200,000 clones listed, roughly 90% were seen once. The material was peripheral blood, obtained on day 0 of AZD1222 vaccination. The receptors come from an adult in good health.

The CDR3 protein is CASSFLSEAFF. The CDR3 nucleotides are TGTGCCAGCAGTTTCTTGTCTGAAGCTTTCTTT. This chain connects TRBV12-3 or TRBV12-4 to TRBJ1-1; D call uncertain. V lost 3 bases, J lost 6 bases, and 5 bases lay in between. CDR3 length equals 11 residues.

J is TRBJ1-5 and V is TRBV5-4; D is ambiguous. The CDR3 consists of 17 residues. V lost 4 bases, J lost 0 bases, and 17 bases lay in between. Germline V gene sequence: CDR1 SGHNT, CDR2 YYREEE (reference sequence). The CDR3 nucleotides read TGTGCCAGCAGCAGGCAAGGCGACCCGGGTAGCAATCAGCCCCAGCATTTT. It codes for CASSRQGDPGSNQPQHF.

The CDR3 DNA reads TGTGCCAGTCGGGAGTCAGGGACAGGAGCAACTAATGAAAAACTGTTTTTT. Its translation is CASRESGTGATNEKLFF. The chain recombines TRBV19 with TRBJ1-4; 8 bases fit TRBD1. The CDR3 has 17 residues. CDR1 and CDR2 (germline): LNHDA, SQIVND (reference sequence). The V segment lost 8 bases and the J segment 0 bases; nucleotides outside the gene matches: 11.

V gene TRBV7-2 combines with J gene TRBJ1-2, with D tentatively TRBD1 (5 bases). The CDR3 is made up of 13 amino acids. Trimming cost V 5 bases and J 4 bases, with 11 bases left between them. Germline lookup yields CDR1 SGHTA and CDR2 FQGNSA. The CDR3 DNA follows: TGTGCCAGCAGCCCCCAGGGAGCCTATGGCTACACCTTC. This codes for CASSPQGAYGYTF.

The chain combines TRBV7-8 with TRBJ1-2; maybe TRBD1 (5 bases). Germline V lookup: CDR1 SGHVS, CDR2 FQNEAQ. The germline V and J ends were trimmed by 2 bases and 0 bases, with 10 bases remaining between them. This CDR3 spans 15 amino acids. The CDR3 bases are TGTGCCAGCAGCTTATCCGGGGCGGCTAACTATGGCTACACCTTC. Residues: CASSLSGAANYGYTF.

This rearrangement joins TRBV3-1 (or the pseudogene TRBV3-2) to TRBJ1-1; maybe TRBD1 (6 bases). V lost 4 bases and J lost 1, with 10 bases in between. Germline assignment: CDR1 LGHDT and CDR2 YNNKEL (reference sequence). This CDR3 is built from 14 residues. CDR3 nucleotides: TGTGCCAGCAGCCTCCAGGGGACGAACACTGAAGCTTTCTTT. As protein: CASSLQGTNTEAFF.

The chain has TRBV6-5 and TRBJ1-2; tentatively, D is TRBD1 (6 bases). V was pared by 0 bases and J by 8 bases, with 16 bases between. Germline V gene lookup returns CDR1 MNHEY and CDR2 SVGAGI. The CDR3 totals 15 residues. CDR3: CASSYSPTGLRGYTF. The CDR3 coding sequence is TGTGCCAGCAGTTACTCCCCGACAGGACTTCGGGGCTACACCTTC.

The chain has TRBV19 and TRBJ2-2; D call uncertain. The CDR3 runs to 12 residues. Trimming stripped 2 bases from V and 6 bases from J, with 4 bases between. CDR1 and CDR2 (germline): LNHDA, SQIVND (reference sequence). CDR3 residues: CASSISAGELFF. The CDR3 DNA follows: TGTGCCAGTAGTATATCAGCCGGGGAGCTGTTTTTT.

The rearrangement links TRBV6-1 to TRBJ1-5; D ambiguous. V was shortened by 0 bases and J by 5 bases, with 14 bases between the two germline ends. Germline CDR1 and CDR2: MNHNS and SASEGT. This CDR3 comprises 16 residues. Here the CDR3 reads CASSEALPQKYQPQHF. As DNA, the CDR3 is TGTGCCAGCAGTGAAGCGCTCCCTCAAAAGTATCAGCCCCAGCATTTT.

The chain joins TRBV2 to TRBJ1-5; D gene unclear. V gave up 7 bases and J gave up 3 bases, with 16 bases separating them. This CDR3 has 15 amino acids. CDR1 SNHLY and CDR2 FYNNEI come from the germline V gene. The CDR3 here is CASTSHRANNQPQHF. CDR3 nucleotides: TGTGCCAGCACGAGTCATAGGGCGAACAATCAGCCCCAGCATTTT.

The chain couples TRBV3-1 (or the pseudogene TRBV3-2) to TRBJ2-7, with no clear D. The CDR3 covers 13 residues. The germline V gene has CDR1 LGHDT and CDR2 YNNKEL (reference sequence). Trimming shortened V by 0 bases and J by 2 bases, and 5 bases separated the two germline ends. CDR3 in DNA: TGTGCCAGCAGCCAAGACAGGCCCTACGAGCAGTACTTC. As protein: CASSQDRPYEQYF.

The chain is built from TRBV13 and TRBJ1-1; 9 nucleotides align to TRBD1. CDR1 is PRHDT and CDR2 is FYEKMQ in the germline V gene (reference sequence). V lost 6 bases, J lost 1 base, and 3 bases stayed unmatched. This CDR3 is 14 amino acids long. The CDR3 region has the DNA TGTGCCAGCAGGCGGGACAGGGAGAACACTGAAGCTTTCTTT. It encodes CASRRDRENTEAFF.

V gene TRBV30 combines with J gene TRBJ1-1; D uncertain. The CDR3 length is 11 residues. Germline CDR1 GTSNPN, CDR2 SVGIG (reference sequence). With 7 bases removed from V and 0 bases from J, the gap between germline ends came to 6 bases. In nucleotides, the CDR3 is TGTGCCTTGACGATGAACACTGAAGCTTTCTTT. Translation gives CALTMNTEAFF.

This clone was seen only a few times. The chain carries TRBV7-9 and TRBJ2-7, with D unclear. Germline V gives CDR1 SEHNR, CDR2 FQNEAQ (reference sequence). The CDR3 runs to 15 residues. Trimming shortened V by 2 bases and J by 2 bases, and 13 bases separated the two germline ends. CDR3 bases: TGTGCCAGCAGCTTATATCTGGACGGCACCTACGAGCAGTACTTC. Its protein is CASSLYLDGTYEQYF.

In this sample, this clone turned up a few times. The J gene is TRBJ1-4, the V gene TRBV28; TRBD1 matches at 8 bases. V lost 1 base and J lost 17; bases outside the gene matches: 6. Germline V gene sequence: CDR1 MDHEN, CDR2 SYDVKM. The CDR3 contains 12 residues. The CDR3 sequence: CASSLYSRGLFF. CDR3 in DNA: TGTGCCAGCAGTTTATATAGCAGGGGGCTTTTTTTT. Together with reference TRBV28 and TRBJ1-4, the CDR3 gives the full variable domain: DVKVTQSSRYLVKRTGEKVFLECVQDMDHENMFWYRQDPGLGLRLIYFSYDVKMKEKGDIPEGYSVSREKKERFSLILESASTNQTSMYLCASSLYSRGLFFGSGTQLSVL.

This chain joins TRBV9 and TRBJ2-1; 14 bases agree with TRBD2. The CDR3 has 19 amino acids. The germline CDR1 and CDR2 sequences are SGDLS and YYNGEE. The V and J ends lost 0 bases and 0 bases, in that order; junction bases with no gene match: 5. CDR3 region: CASSVAWTSGGNSYNEQFF. The CDR3 DNA follows: TGTGCCAGCAGCGTAGCCTGGACTAGCGGGGGGAACTCCTACAATGAGCAGTTCTTC.